The present T cell receptor beta chain was sequenced within a study of Ad26.COV2.S vaccination and SARS-CoV-2 variants. Whole-study results and caveats: Measures of TCR breadth and depth may have fallen short of total T cell responses.

This clone was observed a single time. Its cognate antigen is unknown. Germline CDR1 is SGDLS and CDR2 is YYNGEE. This CDR3 region has 16 residues. The V and J ends lost 2 bases and 0 bases, in that order; junction bases with no gene match: 3. The data were produced by immunoSEQ multiplex PCR, yet TCRdb's version contains in-frame clones alone and is incomplete. The sample consists of roughly 300,000 clones, about 85% of them appearing once. Stated treatment: around 19 received Ad26.COV2.S at low or high dose, single or two shots; roughly 5 received placebo; per-sample allocation not given. The samples date from day 63 after the first vaccine or placebo injection. Within Boston, the person who donated was an adult of 18-55 years. It was Wuhan-strain SARS-CoV-2 spike that the Ad26 vaccine vector expressed.

This specimen consisted of peripheral blood, obtained in a trial of Ad26.COV2.S vaccine versus placebo. The receptor was isolated from a person aged 18-60 years who received the Ad26.COV2.S COVID-19 vaccine or a placebo. This chain uses TRBV9 with TRBJ2-2; 8 nucleotides match TRBD2. The CDR3 DNA follows: TGTGCCAGCAGCGTTGTAGCGGGGACGAACACCGGGGAGCTGTTTTTT. Translating it yields CASSVVAGTNTGELFF.